Following are 23 T cell receptor beta chains from one sample sequenced in a study of OX40 agonist ivuxolimab in advanced cancers. The repertoire was sequenced with immunoSEQ multiplex PCR; TCRdb's copy has only in-frame clones and lacks some. The table lists under 85,000 clones, about 93% of them singletons. Sequencing was performed on CD4+ or CD8+ T cells sorted from blood, taken in a trial of the OX40 agonist ivuxolimab. These receptors were taken from an adult with an advanced solid tumor such as melanoma, head and neck, liver or kidney cancer.

CDR3 loop: CASSLGQSYGYTF. CDR3 nucleotides: TGTGCCAGCAGCTTGGGGCAGTCCTATGGCTACACCTTC. This chain joins TRBV5-6 and TRBJ1-2; D not certain. This CDR3 contains 13 residues. Germline values: CDR1 SGHDT, CDR2 YYEEEE. V lost 0 bases and J 4 bases, leaving 7 bases between the germline ends. Variable domain in full (rest from reference TRBV5-6 and TRBJ1-2): DAGVTQSPTHLIKTRGQQVTLRCSPKSGHDTVSWYQQALGQGPQFIFQYYEEEERQRGNFPDRFSGHQFPNYSSELNVNALLLGDSALYLCASSLGQSYGYTFGSGTRLTVV.

The table lists this clone with a count of one. The V and J genes are TRBV7-6 and TRBJ1-1, with 9 bases identical to TRBD1. The CDR3 is made up of 15 amino acids. From germline, CDR1 is SGHVS and CDR2 FNYEAQ. The J segment lost 4 bases and the V segment lost 5 bases, leaving 8 bases of the junction unmatched. DNA of the CDR3: TGTGCCAGCAGCATATACCGGGACAGGGTCACTGAAGCTTTCTTT. It yields the protein CASSIYRDRVTEAFF.

The chain recombines TRBV18 with TRBJ2-1; the match to TRBD2 covers 9 bases. V was clipped by 3 bases and J by 9 bases; unmatched bases: 15. Germline V gene data show CDR1 as KGHSH and CDR2 as LQKENI. The CDR3 sequence is 17 residues long. Written as DNA, the CDR3 is TGTGCCAGCTCACCTAGCGGGAGTAGTTTGGCCCGGAGTGAGCAGTTCTTC. Protein: CASSPSGSSLARSEQFF.

In this sample, this clone turned up once. This chain links TRBV5-5 with TRBJ2-7, with 8 bases identical to TRBD1. Unmatched junction bases numbered 14, after V lost 3 bases and J lost 0 bases. Germline CDR1 reads SGHKS; CDR2 reads YYEKEE (reference sequence). The CDR3 extends over 18 amino acids. The CDR3 protein is CASSSKINRGVDSYEQYF. The CDR3 region has the DNA TGTGCCAGCAGCTCAAAGATAAACAGGGGGGTGGACTCCTACGAGCAGTACTTC.

The genes are TRBV18 and TRBJ1-2; 7 bases agree with TRBD1. This CDR3 has 14 residues. With 2 bases clipped from V and 3 bases from J, the junction kept 3 bases outside the gene matches. From germline, CDR1 is KGHSH and CDR2 LQKENI. The CDR3 loop is CASSPVRGDYGYTF. The CDR3, as DNA: TGTGCCAGCTCACCAGTCAGGGGGGACTATGGCTACACCTTC. The whole variable domain, remainder taken from reference TRBV18 and TRBJ1-2, is NAGVMQNPRHLVRRRGQEARLRCSPMKGHSHVYWYRQLPEEGLKFMVYLQKENIIDESGMPKERFSAEFPKEGPSILRIQQVVRGDSAAYFCASSPVRGDYGYTFGSGTRLTVV.

The J gene is TRBJ1-1, the V gene TRBV2, with 8 positions matching TRBD1. This CDR3 comprises 14 residues. V dropped 8 bases and J dropped 3; count of bases not matched to a gene: 8. Germline V gives CDR1 SNHLY, CDR2 FYNNEI. The CDR3 reads CASASGQGYTEAFF. In DNA form, the CDR3 reads TGTGCCAGCGCCTCAGGACAGGGCTACACTGAAGCTTTCTTT.

This chain joins TRBV9 and TRBJ2-2, with 8 bases fitting TRBD2. CDR1 SGDLS and CDR2 YYNGEE come from the germline V gene. Germline trimming cut 3 bases from V and 0 bases from J; bases unmatched to any gene: 4. The CDR3 is 16 amino acids. CDR3 coding DNA: TGTGCCAGCAGCGATAAGACTAGCGCGAACACCGGGGAGCTGTTTTTT. It yields the protein CASSDKTSANTGELFF.

This chain joins TRBV27 and TRBJ1-5, with D possibly matching TRBD1 (5 bases). CDR3 length: 16 residues. Germline V gene lookup returns CDR1 MNHEY and CDR2 SMNVEV (reference sequence). Trimming removed 0 bases from V and 3 bases from J, with 12 bases in between. The CDR3 here is CASSLSAGLNNQPQHF. The DNA of the CDR3 is TGTGCCAGCAGTTTATCGGCAGGGTTAAACAATCAGCCCCAGCATTTT.

This rearrangement joins TRBV11-2 to TRBJ2-4, with D perhaps assigned TRBD1 or TRBD2 (6 bases each). The CDR3 is 16 residues long. V was shortened by 5 bases and J by 1 base, with 15 bases between the two germline ends. Per the germline V gene, CDR1 is SGHAT and CDR2 is FQNNGV. The CDR3: CASSTIRGEAKNIQYF. For the CDR3, the DNA is TGTGCCAGCAGCACTATAAGGGGGGAGGCCAAAAACATTCAGTACTTC.

The V call is TRBV2, the J call TRBJ2-7; D is possibly TRBD1 (6 bases). The CDR3 is 14 residues long. The V and J ends lost 10 bases and 0 bases respectively, with 16 bases between them. Germline values: CDR1 SNHLY, CDR2 FYNNEI. CDR3 sequence (DNA): TGTGCCATACATGGACAGTCCCACTCCTACGAGCAGTACTTC. Its protein product is CAIHGQSHSYEQYF.

This sequence joins TRBV18 and TRBJ1-1; no firm D call. Germline-derived CDR1 and CDR2 are KGHSH and LQKENI. The length of the CDR3 is 13 residues. Trimming cost V 3 bases and J 3 bases, with 8 bases left between them. CDR3 loop: CASSPGPHTEAFF. The DNA of the CDR3 is TGTGCCAGCTCACCGGGCCCCCACACTGAAGCTTTCTTT.

J is TRBJ2-1 and V is TRBV4-3; D not resolved. Trimming removed 0 bases from V and 0 bases from J, with 12 bases in between. There are 17 residues in the CDR3. Germline V gene sequence: CDR1 LGHNA, CDR2 YSLEER. In DNA form, the CDR3 reads TGCGCCAGCAGCCAAGAGAACCCAGCGAGCTCCTACAATGAGCAGTTCTTC. Encoded protein: CASSQENPASSYNEQFF.

V gene TRBV13 combines with J gene TRBJ1-1; no clear D gene. V was shortened by 5 bases and J by 1 base, with 17 bases between the two germline ends. Germline V CDR1 and CDR2: PRHDT, FYEKMQ (reference sequence). The CDR3 totals 16 residues. The CDR3 protein is CASSPSPSPENTEAFF. CDR3 coding DNA: TGTGCCAGCAGCCCTAGCCCCAGTCCGGAGAACACTGAAGCTTTCTTT.

The J gene is TRBJ2-5, the V gene TRBV12-5; weak D call: TRBD1 (5 bases). This CDR3 spans 15 amino acids. Germline V CDR1 and CDR2: LGHNT, FRNRAP. The V gene lost 7 bases and the J gene lost 2 bases, with 17 bases spanning the gap. The chain's CDR3 is CASAYSETAQETQYF. Here the CDR3 DNA reads TGTGCTAGTGCCTACTCTGAGACAGCGCAAGAGACCCAGTACTTC.

The rearrangement joins TRBV19 to TRBJ1-1; D perhaps matches TRBD1 (6 bases). V was clipped by 2 bases and J by 5 bases, with 9 bases between them. The CDR3 is made up of 13 amino acids. Germline V gene sequence: CDR1 LNHDA, CDR2 SQIVND (reference sequence). CDR3 sequence reads: CASSIRGVTEAFF. The CDR3 DNA reads TGTGCCAGTAGTATAAGGGGGGTAACTGAAGCTTTCTTT.

The chain has TRBV4-3 and TRBJ1-2, with a tentative D call TRBD1 (5 bases). V was shortened by 0 bases and J by 7 bases, with 18 bases between the two germline ends. Germline CDR1 and CDR2: LGHNA and YSLEER. This CDR3 has 16 residues. Here the CDR3 reads CASSQDRGRVNFGYTF. CDR3 DNA sequence: TGCGCCAGCAGCCAAGATCGAGGCAGGGTGAATTTTGGCTACACCTTC.

The chain is built from TRBV4-1 and TRBJ1-4; D gene uncertain. The CDR3 is made up of 13 amino acids. Looked up from germline, CDR1 is MGHRA and CDR2 is YSYEKL. V gave up 0 bases and J gave up 8 bases, with 7 bases separating them. Written as DNA, the CDR3 is TGCGCCAGCAGCCAAGATCCGGACGAAAAACTGTTTTTT. It specifies CASSQDPDEKLFF.

The CDR3: CASSLGTVEKLFF. For the CDR3, the DNA is TGTGCCAGCAGCTTGGGGACAGTGGAAAAACTGTTTTTT. The chain joins TRBV5-6 to TRBJ1-4; weak D call: TRBD1 (6 bases). From germline, CDR1 is SGHDT and CDR2 YYEEEE. V was trimmed by 0 bases and J by 8 bases, leaving 8 bases between them. The CDR3 totals 13 residues.

This rearrangement joins TRBV30 to TRBJ2-3; D may be TRBD2 (8 bases). The V end lost 0 bases, the J end lost 3 bases, and 13 bases lay between the germline ends. The CDR3 is made up of 15 amino acids. The germline gives CDR1 GTSNPN, CDR2 SVGIG (reference sequence). The CDR3 region has the DNA TGTGCCTGGAGTGTAGGGGGCGGGAGGACAGATACGCAGTATTTT. Its protein is CAWSVGGGRTDTQYF.

This clone was observed a few times. Written as DNA, the CDR3 is TGTGCCAGCAGCTTCGGGCTAGCGGGACCTTACGAGCAGTACTTC. Amino acids: CASSFGLAGPYEQYF. The chain employs TRBV5-4 and TRBJ2-7, with TRBD2 matching 9 bases. V was pared by 2 bases and J by 4 bases, with 7 bases of the junction left unmatched. The CDR3 contains 15 residues. Germline CDR1 and CDR2: SGHNT and YYREEE (reference sequence).

The rearrangement joins TRBV5-1 to TRBJ2-1; 9 bases are a match to TRBD1. The V and J ends lost 6 bases and 6 bases, in that order; junction bases with no gene match: 7. Germline values: CDR1 SGHRS, CDR2 YFSETQ. The CDR3 is made up of 14 amino acids. This CDR3 is CASTTGQGLNEQFF. CDR3 nucleotide sequence: TGCGCCAGCACAACGGGACAGGGTCTCAATGAGCAGTTCTTC.

The V call is TRBV28, the J call TRBJ1-5; D gene uncertain. The V and J ends lost 2 bases and 5 bases respectively, with 7 bases between them. The CDR3 covers 13 residues. Per the germline V gene, CDR1 is MDHEN and CDR2 is SYDVKM. The CDR3 here is CASSLTTDQPQHF. For the CDR3, the DNA is TGTGCCAGCAGTTTAACCACAGATCAGCCCCAGCATTTT.

The rearrangement links TRBV4-1 to TRBJ1-5, with unresolved D. The V and J ends lost 0 bases and 4 bases respectively, with 7 bases between them. Germline-derived CDR1 and CDR2 are MGHRA and YSYEKL. The length of the CDR3 is 14 residues. The CDR3 coding sequence is TGCGCCAGCAGCCAAGAGGGTCGGAATCAGCCCCAGCATTTT. As protein: CASSQEGRNQPQHF.